Listed below are T cell receptor beta chains from one sample, sequenced in a study of shared clonotypes between healthy human individuals. The data were produced by immunoSEQ multiplex PCR, yet TCRdb's version contains in-frame clones alone and is incomplete. This table has about 1 million clones, around four fifths appearing once. Input material: memory CD4+ T cells sorted from blood. These receptors all stem from a man younger than 35 in good health. Both conserved end residues are part of each CDR3. D genes are given only for firm matches. Rows may omit the clone size; those that give it use once, few, many or a size class.

>TRBV6-6|11|TRBJ2-7|.|few
CASGRDLEQYF
TGTGCCAGCGGCAGAGATCTCGAGCAGTACTTC
>TRBV9|14|TRBJ1-5|.|.
CASSVEEGGQPQHF
TGTGCCAGCAGCGTAGAGGAAGGGGGACAGCCCCAGCATTTT
>TRBV7-9|15|TRBJ2-2|TRBD2|many
CASRTAGGDTGELFF
TGTGCCAGCAGGACAGCGGGAGGGGACACCGGGGAGCTGTTTTTT
>TRBV28|11|TRBJ1-2|.|.
CASRSNYGYTF
TGTGCCAGCAGGTCTAACTATGGCTACACCTTC
>TRBV6-4|15|TRBJ1-3|TRBD1|.
CASSETGSSGNTIYF
TGTGCCAGCAGTGAGACAGGGTCCTCTGGAAACACCATATATTTT
>TRBV10-3|14|TRBJ2-1|TRBD2|.
CAIRTSGTNNEQFF
TGTGCCATCAGGACTAGCGGAACTAACAATGAGCAGTTCTTC
>TRBV2|13|TRBJ1-1|.|.
CASSKPPSLEAFF
TGTGCCAGCAGTAAACCACCATCACTTGAAGCTTTCTTT
>TRBV6-4|13|TRBJ1-1|.|.
CATARRDGTEAFF
TGTGCCACCGCTAGGAGGGACGGCACTGAAGCTTTCTTT
>TRBV6-5|16|TRBJ1-5|.|.
CASSYSSPAGNQPQHF
TGTGCCAGCAGTTACTCGAGTCCCGCGGGCAATCAGCCCCAGCATTTT
>TRBV9|13|TRBJ2-3|.|.
CASSALHTDTQYF
TGTGCCAGCAGCGCCCTACACACAGATACGCAGTATTTT
>TRBV11-2|15|TRBJ2-6|TRBD1|.
CASSLTGVGANVLTF
TGTGCCAGCAGCTTAACAGGGGTAGGGGCCAACGTCCTGACTTTC
>TRBV10-3|15|TRBJ1-6|TRBD1|once
CAISAGQVYNSPLHF
TGTGCCATCAGTGCCGGACAGGTCTATAATTCACCCCTCCACTTT
>TRBV6-6|12|TRBJ1-2|TRBD1|.
CASRVTGGGYTF
TGTGCCAGCAGGGTGACAGGGGGCGGCTACACCTTC
>TRBV15|15|TRBJ1-4|.|.
CATSFGPSTNEKLFF
TGTGCCACGTCTTTCGGGCCTTCAACTAATGAAAAACTGTTTTTT
>TRBV5-6|14|TRBJ2-5|.|.
CASSFERVWETQYF
TGTGCCAGCAGCTTTGAAAGGGTTTGGGAGACCCAGTACTTC
>TRBV29-1|12|TRBJ1-1|.|once
CSVVVLSTEAFF
TGCAGCGTTGTTGTCTTGAGCACTGAAGCTTTCTTT
>TRBV29-1|12|TRBJ2-7|.|.
CSAGTHAYEQYF
TGCAGCGCCGGGACACACGCCTACGAGCAGTACTTC
>TRBV7-2|12|TRBJ2-7|.|.
CASSLEAREQYF
TGTGCCAGCAGCTTAGAAGCAAGGGAGCAGTACTTC
>TRBV11-2|16|TRBJ1-5|.|.
CASSPVIIHSNQPQHF
TGTGCCAGCAGCCCCGTCATTATCCATAGCAATCAGCCCCAGCATTTT
>TRBV2|18|TRBJ2-2|TRBD2|.
CASSEATSRKANTGELFF
TGTGCCAGCAGTGAAGCGACTAGCCGAAAAGCGAACACCGGGGAGCTGTTTTTT
>TRBV19|15|TRBJ2-3|.|.
CASSIENTGTDTQYF
TGTGCCAGTAGTATAGAAAACACGGGCACAGATACGCAGTATTTT
>TRBV11-2|13|TRBJ2-7|.|.
CASSQGLIYEQYF
TGTGCCAGCAGCCAAGGGCTTATCTACGAGCAGTACTTC
>TRBV7-3|14|TRBJ1-4|.|.
CASSPGGPNEKLFF
TGTGCCAGCAGCCCGGGGGGGCCTAATGAAAAACTGTTTTTT
>TRBV5-1|16|TRBJ2-7|.|.
CASSPEGGISFYEQYF
TGCGCCAGCAGCCCCGAGGGGGGGATTTCCTTCTACGAGCAGTACTTC
>TRBV10-1|12|TRBJ1-2|.|.
CASSVQGSNLTF
TGCGCCAGCAGTGTCCAGGGTTCCAATCTCACCTTC
>TRBV25-1|14|TRBJ2-3|TRBD2|.
CASRTSVSTDTQYF
TGTGCCAGCAGGACTAGCGTGAGCACAGATACGCAGTATTTT
>TRBV7-2|15|TRBJ2-7|.|.
CASSSQLSVPHEQYF
TGTGCCAGCAGCTCGCAGCTCTCGGTACCCCACGAGCAGTACTTC
>TRBV13|17|TRBJ1-5|TRBD1|.
CASSSSTQGAGNQPQHF
TGTGCCAGCAGCTCGAGCACACAGGGGGCTGGCAATCAGCCCCAGCATTTT
>TRBV6-1|14|TRBJ2-1|TRBD2|few
CASGWGGPGNEQFF
TGTGCCAGCGGATGGGGAGGGCCGGGCAATGAGCAGTTCTTC
>TRBV28|15|TRBJ1-2|TRBD1|.
CASSSGDRVNYGYTF
TGTGCCAGCAGTTCGGGGGACAGGGTTAACTATGGCTACACCTTC
>TRBV7-9|14|TRBJ2-3|TRBD2|.
CASSSAGRGDTQYF
TGTGCCAGCAGCTCAGCGGGGCGGGGGGATACGCAGTATTTT
>TRBV11-2|15|TRBJ1-3|.|.
CASSLDRGSGNTIYF
TGTGCCAGCAGCTTAGATCGTGGCTCTGGAAACACCATATATTTT
>TRBV6-5|14|TRBJ1-5|TRBD1|few
CASRRTGENQPQHF
TGTGCCAGCAGACGGACAGGGGAAAATCAGCCCCAGCATTTT
>TRBV5-6|14|TRBJ2-3|.|.
CASSTRALGDTQYF
TGTGCCAGCAGCACGCGGGCTCTTGGAGATACGCAGTATTTT
>TRBV9|12|TRBJ2-3|.|.
CASSVEKGTQYF
TGTGCCAGCAGCGTAGAGAAGGGTACGCAGTATTTT
>TRBV5-6|14|TRBJ1-2|TRBD1|.
CASRATGSGYGYTF
TGTGCCAGCAGGGCGACAGGGAGTGGCTATGGCTACACCTTC
>TRBV10-3|18|TRBJ2-2|.|.
CAISESGQTLANTGELFF
TGTGCCATCAGTGAGTCCGGACAGACCCTCGCGAACACCGGGGAGCTGTTTTTT
>TRBV28|14|TRBJ2-2|.|.
CASIRGVATGELFF
TGTGCCAGCATTCGAGGGGTAGCTACCGGGGAGCTGTTTTTT
>TRBV5-1|14|TRBJ2-2|.|.
CASSRTLNTGELFF
TGCGCCAGCAGCAGGACACTGAACACCGGGGAGCTGTTTTTT
>TRBV7-2|12|TRBJ1-1|.|few
CASSPEYTEAFF
TGTGCCAGCAGCCCAGAATACACTGAAGCTTTCTTT
>TRBV20-1|11|TRBJ2-7|.|once
CSAWGDYEQYF
TGCAGTGCTTGGGGGGATTACGAGCAGTACTTC
>TRBV11-2|19|TRBJ2-3|.|.
CASSLDAPLAGRSTDTQYF
TGTGCCAGCAGCTTAGATGCCCCCCTGGCGGGGCGCTCCACAGATACGCAGTATTTT